One and the same sample provided the 18 T cell receptor beta chains below, sequenced in a study of post-analysis software for immune sequencing data. Notes on the study in general: There were five TRBV segments more frequent in patients than controls, and TRBV5-6, TRBV5-1 and TRBV20-1 were among them.

Antigens of these TCRs are unknown. Presence of unique molecular identifiers characterized the TCR beta cDNA libraries. TCRdb re-called the PCR reads with MiXCR, one entry per CDR3 protein. The table shows hundreds of thousands of distinct CDR3 sequences, with approximately 53% occurring only once. The sample taken for sequencing was blood. These receptors all stem from a girl aged 10-17 years with multiple sclerosis.

The CDR3 DNA is TGTGCCAGCAAGCTGACCGGCTACGAGCAGTACTTC. Its translation: CASKLTGYEQYF. The chain links TRBV12-3 or TRBV12-4 to TRBJ2-7; D is unresolved. The V end was cut by 7 bases, the J end by 3 bases, with 10 bases between. This CDR3 region has 12 residues.

J is TRBJ2-4 and V is TRBV3-1; 8 bases agree with TRBD1. The assigned J gene may be wrong: the sequence end matches TRBJ2-7 better. CDR3 length equals 17 residues. Germline loops: CDR1 LGHDT, CDR2 YNNKEL (reference sequence). The CDR3 loop reads CASSQYTWTGTGYEQYF. In nucleotides, the CDR3 is TGTGCCAGCAGCCAATATACCTGGACAGGGACGGGTTACGAGCAGTACTTC.

J is TRBJ1-1 and V is TRBV12-3 or TRBV12-4; tentative D call: TRBD1 (6 bases). Trimming removed 5 bases at V and 0 bases at J, with 13 bases between. This CDR3 has 15 residues. The CDR3 spells CASSMTGGLNTEAFF. The CDR3 coding sequence is TGTGCCAGCAGTATGACAGGAGGTCTGAACACTGAAGCTTTCTTT.

This clonotype was seen ten or more times. The gene calls are TRBV6-6 and TRBJ1-2; no definite D call. CDR3 length: 14 residues. V gave up 5 bases and J gave up 4 bases, with 14 bases separating them. Germline V gene lookup returns CDR1 MNHNY and CDR2 SVGAGI (reference sequence). The DNA of the CDR3 is TGTGCCAGCAGTCACGGACCGGAAGGCTATGGCTACACCTTC. This sequence encodes CASSHGPEGYGYTF.

The gene calls are TRBV7-3 and TRBJ2-7; a weak D match, TRBD2 (5 bases). Trimming cost V 0 bases and J 3 bases, with 12 bases left between them. CDR3 length: 15 amino acids. CDR1 and CDR2 from the germline V gene are SGHTA and FQGTGA. CDR3 nucleotides: TGTGCCAGCAGCTTAACTGGTAGCGCGGGCTACGAGCAGTACTTC. Protein sequence: CASSLTGSAGYEQYF.

This clonotype has just one count. This sequence joins TRBV12-3 or TRBV12-4 and TRBJ1-2; D remains unclear. The CDR3 is 14 residues long. V was pared by 6 bases and J by 3 bases, with 14 bases between. CDR3 region: CASSPTGPYYGYTF. CDR3 DNA sequence: TGTGCCAGCAGCCCCACCGGCCCCTACTATGGCTACACCTTC.

This clonotype was detected only once. The chain joins TRBV20-1 to TRBJ2-1; 9 bases are shared with TRBD2. Germline CDR1 and CDR2: DFQATT and SNEGSKA (reference sequence). V lost 5 bases, J lost 5 bases, and 13 bases stayed unmatched. This CDR3 has 16 amino acids. The CDR3 protein is CSAWGLARGRNNEQFF. DNA of the CDR3: TGCAGTGCTTGGGGACTAGCCCGCGGCCGGAACAATGAGCAGTTCTTC.

Remarks on this clonotype: Its ends do not fully match the called genes, so a read error is possible. Here the CDR3 DNA reads TGCGCCGGCAGCGCCGGACTAGTCTCGTACGAGCAGTACTTC. Amino acids: CAGSAGLVSYEQYF. The chain carries TRBV5-1 and TRBJ2-7; 7 bases are a match to TRBD2. CDR1 and CDR2 from the germline V gene are SGHRS and YFSETQ. There are 14 residues in the CDR3. The full variable domain, completed using reference TRBV5-1 and TRBJ2-7, is KAGVTQTPRYLIKTRGQQVTLSCSPISGHRSVSWYQQTPGQGLQFLFEYFSETQRNKGNFPGRFSGRQFSNSRSEMNVSTLELGDSALYLCAGSAGLVSYEQYFGPGTRLTVT.

J is TRBJ1-1 and V is TRBV20-1, with no clear D. CDR1 and CDR2 (germline): DFQATT, SNEGSKA (reference sequence). V dropped 3 bases and J dropped 5 bases, with 7 bases sitting between them. The length of the CDR3 is 11 residues. This CDR3 is CSARPRTEAFF. The CDR3 coding sequence is TGCAGTGCTAGGCCCAGGACTGAAGCTTTCTTT.

In its sample, this clonotype was seen a few times. V usage is TRBV18 and J usage is TRBJ1-1, with D possibly matching TRBD1 (5 bases). The ends were cut back, 4 bases at V and 9 bases at J, with 18 bases in the middle. The CDR3 extends over 14 amino acids. CDR1 KGHSH and CDR2 LQKENI come from the germline V gene. The CDR3: CASSHLHGPGQAFF. CDR3 DNA sequence: TGTGCCAGCTCACATCTACACGGACCGGGGCAAGCTTTCTTT. The variable domain in full, with the rest retrieved from reference TRBV18 and TRBJ1-1, is NAGVMQNPRHLVRRRGQEARLRCSPMKGHSHVYWYRQLPEEGLKFMVYLQKENIIDESGMPKERFSAEFPKEGPSILRIQQVVRGDSAAYFCASSHLHGPGQAFFGQGTRLTVV.

The V and J genes are TRBV10-2 and TRBJ1-1; D is uncertain. CDR3 length: 12 amino acids. Germline V gene data show CDR1 as WSHSY and CDR2 as SAAADI. The V and J ends lost 7 bases and 3 bases respectively, with 9 bases between them. DNA of the CDR3: TGCGCCAGCAACCACGGGGACACTGAAGCTTTCTTT. This encodes CASNHGDTEAFF.

This rearrangement joins TRBV7-3 to TRBJ2-1, with 9 bases aligning to TRBD2. V shed 2 bases and J 9 bases; nucleotides not matched to a gene: 5. This CDR3 is 14 amino acids long. CDR1 is SGHTA and CDR2 is FQGTGA in the germline V gene. The chain's CDR3 is CASSLAGGVSEQFF. In nucleotides, the CDR3 is TGTGCCAGCAGCTTAGCGGGGGGGGTCAGTGAGCAGTTCTTC. The full variable domain, in which reference TRBV7-3 and TRBJ2-1 provide the parts outside the CDR3, is GAGVSQTPSNKVTEKGKYVELRCDPISGHTALYWYRQSLGQGPEFLIYFQGTGAADDSGLPNDRFFAVRPEGSVSTLKIQRTERGDSAVYLCASSLAGGVSEQFFGPGTRLTVL.

This clonotype was seen a handful of times. This sequence joins TRBV27 and TRBJ1-5, with D unclear. The CDR3 runs to 17 residues. Trimming removed 6 bases from V and 0 bases from J, with 18 bases in between. CDR1 is MNHEY and CDR2 is SMNVEV in the germline V gene (reference sequence). The CDR3 spells CASRDRAGVYSNQPQHF. DNA of the CDR3: TGTGCCAGCAGGGATCGGGCAGGCGTCTATAGCAATCAGCCCCAGCATTTT.

V gene TRBV3-1 combines with J gene TRBJ2-7; a weak D match, TRBD2 (5 bases). The V end lost 5 bases, the J end lost 4 bases, and 12 bases lay between the germline ends. Per the germline V gene, CDR1 is LGHDT and CDR2 is YNNKEL (reference sequence). The CDR3 is 13 residues long. In nucleotides, the CDR3 is TGTGCCAGCAGCTCGTGGACTGCTTACGAGCAGTACTTC. Its translation is CASSSWTAYEQYF.

This clonotype has just a few counts. The chain is built from TRBV7-3 and TRBJ2-7; either TRBD1 or TRBD2 may supply D (5 bases each). There are 16 residues in the CDR3. The germline CDR1 and CDR2 sequences are SGHTA and FQGTGA. Trimming removed 5 bases at V and 0 bases at J, with 17 bases between. CDR3 sequence reads: CASSPTGTLSSYEQYF. CDR3 coding DNA: TGTGCCAGCAGCCCCACCGGGACCTTGAGCTCCTACGAGCAGTACTTC.

The rearrangement uses TRBV29-1 and TRBJ2-7; perhaps TRBD2 as D (5 bases). The length of the CDR3 is 13 residues. Trimming removed 2 bases from V and 3 bases from J, with 11 bases in between. Germline V CDR1 and CDR2: SQVTM, ANQGSEA. As DNA, the CDR3 is TGCAGCGTTGAATACCGCGCGGGCTACGAGCAGTACTTC. Protein sequence: CSVEYRAGYEQYF.

The V gene is TRBV7-9, the J gene TRBJ2-5; 7 bases map to TRBD1. Looked up from germline, CDR1 is SEHNR and CDR2 is FQNEAQ (reference sequence). J gave up 5 bases and V 3 bases, and 6 bases lay outside the gene matches. There are 14 residues in the CDR3. The CDR3 DNA is TGTGCCAGCAGCTTTTTTGGACAGGTGGAGACCCAGTACTTC. It translates to CASSFFGQVETQYF.

The chain uses TRBV3-1 and TRBJ2-1; tentative D call: TRBD1 (5 bases). The V gene's germline CDR1 is LGHDT and CDR2 YNNKEL (reference sequence). Trimming left V 2 bases short and J 10 bases short, with 9 bases between. The CDR3 runs to 12 residues. CDR3 in amino acids: CASSQSGWEQFF. CDR3 DNA sequence: TGTGCCAGCAGCCAATCAGGGTGGGAGCAGTTCTTC.